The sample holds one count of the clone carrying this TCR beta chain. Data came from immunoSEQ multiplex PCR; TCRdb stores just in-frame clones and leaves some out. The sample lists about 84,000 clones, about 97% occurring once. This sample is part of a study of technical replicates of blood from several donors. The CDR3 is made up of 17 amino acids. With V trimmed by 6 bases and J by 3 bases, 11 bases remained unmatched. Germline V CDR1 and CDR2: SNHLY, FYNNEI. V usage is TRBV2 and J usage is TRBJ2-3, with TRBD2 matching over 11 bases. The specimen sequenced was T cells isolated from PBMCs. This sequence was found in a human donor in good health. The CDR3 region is CASRARVAGGNTDTQYF. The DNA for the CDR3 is TGTGCCAGCAGGGCAAGAGTAGCGGGGGGGAATACAGATACGCAGTATTTT.